The next 21 T cell receptor beta chains were all read from a single sample in a study of T cell clonality in common variable immunodeficiency. Here immunoSEQ multiplex PCR was the method, and the copy in TCRdb shows in-frame clones only, minus some. This table holds about 34,000 clones with no singletons; the top ten claim around 27%. For these receptors, no antigen is known. Points from the study as a whole: Common variable immunodeficiency TCR beta sequences reportedly had fewer deletions and N-nucleotide insertions.

Sequencing input: peripheral blood mononuclear cells. Source of these receptors: a human donor with common variable immunodeficiency.

This clone was found a few times. The read ends 3 residues early relative to the CDR3; the germline J gene fills the gap. The J gene is TRBJ2-1, the V gene TRBV7-3, with 8 bases that match TRBD2. CDR1 SGHTA and CDR2 FQGTGA come from the germline V gene. This CDR3 is built from 16 residues. V lost 2 bases and J lost 7; bases outside the gene matches: 10. This CDR3 reads CASSLLGAGVSNEQFF. CDR3 bases read: TGTGCCAGCAGCTTATTAGGAGCGGGAGTGTCGAATGAG.

The table lists this clone with a few counts. The read terminates 3 residues before the CDR3 end, so the remaining end is supplied by the germline J gene. The chain employs TRBV2 and TRBJ2-7; 8 bases align to TRBD1. Trimming took 6 bases from V and 3 from J; bases not matched to a gene: 10. The CDR3 covers 15 residues. Germline V gene lookup returns CDR1 SNHLY and CDR2 FYNNEI. CDR3 sequence: CASRDAGTGHYEQYF. CDR3 bases read: TGTGCCAGCAGAGACGCCGGGACAGGACACTACGAG.

This clone has ten or more counts. The read gets to within 3 residues of the CDR3 end, and the germline J gene fills in the rest. The chain couples TRBV18 to TRBJ1-1, with TRBD1 as a possible D gene (5 bases). V lost 0 bases and J 7 bases, leaving 12 bases between the germline ends. CDR3 size: 14 residues. Germline V gives CDR1 KGHSH, CDR2 LQKENI. CDR3 DNA (partial): TGTGCCAGCTCACCACCGTCGACAGTACTTGAA. It encodes CASSPPSTVLE. The CDR3, in full, reads CASSPPSTVLEAFF.

This clone was observed many times. The sequenced CDR3 bases are TGCGCCAGCAGGCTAAACCCTCAGGACAGGCGGAGCTATGGC. Its translation is CASRLNPQDRRSYG. The full CDR3 reads CASRLNPQDRRSYGYTF. V is TRBV4-1 and J is TRBJ1-2; 7 bases line up with TRBD1. The read halts 3 residues ahead of the CDR3 end, with the missing end drawn from the germline J gene. After removal of 6 bases from V and 4 bases from J, the junction contained 17 bases not matched to a gene. This CDR3 has 17 residues. Germline-derived CDR1 and CDR2 are MGHRA and YSYEKL.

This clone has only a few counts. Read sequence stops 3 residues before the CDR3 end, and the germline J gene provides the missing end. The chain joins TRBV5-6 to TRBJ2-3; possibly TRBD2 for D (6 bases). Trimming cost V 0 bases and J 7 bases, with 12 bases left between them. This CDR3 contains 14 residues. Germline assignment: CDR1 SGHDT and CDR2 YYEEEE. The CDR3: CASSLGTTENTQYF. The DNA read from the CDR3 is TGTGCCAGCAGCTTGGGGACTACCGAGAATACG.

Concerning this clone: The read terminates 3 residues ahead of where the CDR3 ends, so the germline J gene completes it. The chain recombines TRBV23-1 with TRBJ2-5, with TRBD1 matching 8 bases. TRBV23-1 is designated an ORF whose function remains uncertain. The CDR3 extends over 21 amino acids. V dropped 0 bases and J dropped 2; count of bases not matched to a gene: 20. The CDR3 loop reads CASSQSSIKAKDRVWQETQYF. The CDR3 DNA, read in part, is TGCGCCAGCAGTCAATCAAGTATAAAAGCCAAGGACAGGGTTTGGCAAGAGACC.

This clone was seen repeatedly, ten times or more. The read stops 3 residues short of the end of the CDR3; the missing end is completed from the germline J gene. The rearrangement joins TRBV5-4 to TRBJ1-1, with a weak D call TRBD1 (5 bases). Germline CDR1 reads SGHNT; CDR2 reads YYREEE (reference sequence). CDR3 length equals 15 residues. V dropped 2 bases and J dropped 1 base, with 12 bases sitting between them. CDR3 protein: CASSLEAGSNTEAFF. CDR3 DNA, as far as it was read: TGTGCCAGCAGCTTAGAAGCAGGGTCGAACACTGAA.

This clone was seen many times. The CDR3 bases that were read are TGTGCCAGCAGCTTTCCGGGACAGGGGATCGGGGAG. Protein: CASSFPGQGIGE. The whole CDR3 sequence is CASSFPGQGIGELFF. The chain has TRBV5-4 and TRBJ2-2; 10 bases match TRBD1. The read ends 3 residues before the CDR3 terminus; that terminus is restored from the germline J gene. V shed 2 bases, J shed 7 bases, and the junction held 5 bases outside the gene matches. Germline V CDR1 and CDR2: SGHNT, YYREEE (reference sequence). The length of the CDR3 is 15 residues. The full variable domain, rest sourced from reference TRBV5-4 and TRBJ2-2, is ETGVTQSPTHLIKTRGQQVTLRCSSQSGHNTVSWYQQALGQGPQFIFQYYREEENGRGNFPPRFSGLQFPNYSSELNVNALELDDSALYLCASSFPGQGIGELFFGEGSRLTVL.

In its sample, this clone was seen many times. Coverage ceases 3 residues before the CDR3 finishes, and the germline J gene fills in the end. The chain recombines TRBV7-7 with TRBJ2-5; D is perhaps TRBD2 (6 bases). The length of the CDR3 is 13 residues. Germline V CDR1 and CDR2: SSHAT, FNYEAQ (reference sequence). The V end was cut by 5 bases, the J end by 7 bases, with 14 bases between. CDR3 DNA (partial): TGTGCCAGCAGCCTGGGGGTGGGGGGGACC. Amino acid sequence: CASSLGVGGT. The whole CDR3 protein reads CASSLGVGGTQYF.

As for this clone: The sequenced fragment ends 3 residues before the CDR3 boundary, so the rest is inferred from the germline J gene. The chain is built from TRBV20-1 and TRBJ2-1, with 15 bases identical to TRBD2. Germline-derived CDR1 and CDR2 are DFQATT and SNEGSKA (reference sequence). The CDR3 is 14 residues long. The J segment lost 7 bases and the V segment lost 6 bases, leaving 4 bases of the junction unmatched. CDR3 region: CSAGTSGRLNEQFF. The sequenced part of the CDR3 DNA is TGCAGTGCCGGGACTAGCGGGAGGTTAAATGAG.

On this clone itself: The read finishes 3 residues shy of the CDR3 end, and the germline J gene is used to complete it. This chain connects TRBV7-9 to TRBJ1-2, with D maybe TRBD1 (6 bases). V was trimmed by 0 bases and J by 6 bases, leaving 14 bases between them. The CDR3 is made up of 15 amino acids. Per the germline V gene, CDR1 is SEHNR and CDR2 is FQNEAQ (reference sequence). The CDR3 reads CASSLASGGAHGYTF. CDR3 bases read: TGTGCCAGCAGCTTAGCGAGCGGGGGGGCCCATGGC.

At least ten counts were recorded for this clone. The read halts 3 residues ahead of the CDR3 end, with the missing end drawn from the germline J gene. V and J are TRBV9 and TRBJ2-5; 7 bases line up with TRBD2. This CDR3 spans 15 amino acids. V lost 3 bases, J lost 4 bases, and 9 bases stayed unmatched. Germline assignment: CDR1 SGDLS and CDR2 YYNGEE. CDR3 sequence reads: CASSARPGEGETQYF. The sequenced part of the CDR3 DNA is TGTGCCAGCAGCGCCCGTCCGGGGGAGGGAGAGACC.

This clone showed up many times. The read halts 3 residues ahead of the CDR3 end, with the missing end drawn from the germline J gene. The V call is TRBV7-3, the J call TRBJ2-5, with 9 bases aligning to TRBD2. After removal of 2 bases from V and 5 bases from J, the junction contained 9 bases not matched to a gene. Per germline, CDR1 SGHTA and CDR2 FQGTGA. CDR3 size: 16 residues. The sequenced CDR3 bases are TGTGCCAGCAGCTTATCCCCTGCGGGAGGGTGGGAGACC. Translation: CASSLSPAGGWET. The full CDR3 protein reads CASSLSPAGGWETQYF.

Notes on this clone: Coverage ceases 3 residues before the CDR3 finishes, and the germline J gene fills in the end. The chain combines TRBV5-5 with TRBJ1-1; 8 positions agree with TRBD1. From germline, CDR1 is SGHKS and CDR2 YYEKEE (reference sequence). The CDR3 runs 13 residues. J lost 7 bases, V lost 4 bases, and 6 bases had no gene match. CDR3 bases read: TGTGCCAGCAGCCCCCGGACAGGGTTTGAA. This encodes CASSPRTGFE. The full CDR3 reads CASSPRTGFEAFF.

This clone was detected ten times or more. Partial CDR3 DNA: TGTGCCAGCAGCCCAGTAGGGGGGGCCGCGGGATACGAG. Its protein product is CASSPVGGAAGYE. The complete CDR3 reads CASSPVGGAAGYEQYF. The rearrangement uses TRBV28 and TRBJ2-7; D perhaps matches TRBD2 (7 bases). The sequence runs out 3 residues before the end of the CDR3; the remainder is reconstructed from the germline J gene. Germline CDR1 and CDR2: MDHEN and SYDVKM. The length of the CDR3 is 16 residues. V lost 6 bases and J 4 bases, leaving 22 bases between the germline ends.

In this sample, this clone turned up many times. Read sequence stops 3 residues before the CDR3 end, and the germline J gene provides the missing end. The V call is TRBV7-6, the J call TRBJ2-3; D gene unclear. The ends were cut back, 1 base at V and 2 bases at J, with 13 bases in the middle. This CDR3 has 16 residues. Germline CDR1 SGHVS, CDR2 FNYEAQ. The part of the CDR3 DNA that was read is TGTGCCAGCAGCTTAGGGGCAGGCCACCCCACAGATACG. Translating it yields CASSLGAGHPTDT. In full, the CDR3 reads CASSLGAGHPTDTQYF.

This clone was detected ten times or more. CDR3 amino acids: CASSPQTRFPYEQYF. The CDR3 DNA, read in part, is TGTGCCAGCTCACCGCAAACTAGATTCCCCTACGAG. The chain links TRBV18 to TRBJ2-7; D perhaps matches TRBD2 (5 bases). The observed sequence ends 3 residues before the CDR3 terminus, with the missing tail filled in from the germline J gene. Trimming shortened V by 3 bases and J by 2 bases, and 14 bases separated the two germline ends. CDR1 KGHSH and CDR2 LQKENI come from the germline V gene. The CDR3 consists of 15 residues. Combining the CDR3 with reference TRBV18 and TRBJ2-7 gives the whole variable domain NAGVMQNPRHLVRRRGQEARLRCSPMKGHSHVYWYRQLPEEGLKFMVYLQKENIIDESGMPKERFSAEFPKEGPSILRIQQVVRGDSAAYFCASSPQTRFPYEQYFGPGTRLTVT.

This clone was observed many times. The missing CDR3 end, 3 residues past where the read stops, is filled in from the germline J gene. The chain combines TRBV6-2 or TRBV6-3 with TRBJ1-2; 7 nucleotides line up with TRBD1. Germline V gives CDR1 MNHEY, CDR2 SVGEGT. With V trimmed by 6 bases and J by 3 bases, 4 bases remained unmatched. CDR3 length: 13 residues. The CDR3 is CASRPDRDYGYTF. The part of the CDR3 DNA that was read is TGTGCCAGCAGACCAGACAGGGACTATGGC.

This clone was seen at least ten times. The read stops 3 residues short of the end of the CDR3; the missing end is completed from the germline J gene. The gene calls are TRBV28 and TRBJ2-7; 7 bases fit TRBD1. This CDR3 has 14 amino acids. J was trimmed by 6 bases and V by 7 bases; bases with no gene match: 12. The germline gives CDR1 MDHEN, CDR2 SYDVKM. This chain's CDR3 is CASTYMGQPSEQYF. The covered CDR3 bases are TGTGCCAGCACCTATATGGGACAGCCGTCCGAG.

There are a few counts of this clone. The CDR3 extends 3 residues past the end of the read, so its final part is completed from the germline J gene. The J gene is TRBJ2-2, the V gene TRBV18; D gene ambiguous. Germline CDR1 and CDR2: KGHSH and LQKENI. This CDR3 comprises 11 residues. The germline V and J ends were trimmed by 8 bases and 5 bases, with 6 bases remaining between them. Incomplete CDR3 DNA: TGTGCCAGCCGGCGGACCGGGGAG. It translates to CASRRTGE. The entire CDR3 is CASRRTGELFF.

In this sample, this clone turned up many times. Read coverage stops 3 residues before the CDR3 terminus; the germline J gene supplies the remainder. This chain links TRBV18 with TRBJ2-3; D is possibly TRBD1 (6 bases). The CDR3 spans 12 residues. Germline V CDR1 and CDR2: KGHSH, LQKENI. Trimming left V 5 bases short and J 5 bases short, with 8 bases between. The CDR3 protein is CASSSQGDTQYF. The CDR3 bases that were read are TGTGCCAGCTCATCACAGGGAGATACG.